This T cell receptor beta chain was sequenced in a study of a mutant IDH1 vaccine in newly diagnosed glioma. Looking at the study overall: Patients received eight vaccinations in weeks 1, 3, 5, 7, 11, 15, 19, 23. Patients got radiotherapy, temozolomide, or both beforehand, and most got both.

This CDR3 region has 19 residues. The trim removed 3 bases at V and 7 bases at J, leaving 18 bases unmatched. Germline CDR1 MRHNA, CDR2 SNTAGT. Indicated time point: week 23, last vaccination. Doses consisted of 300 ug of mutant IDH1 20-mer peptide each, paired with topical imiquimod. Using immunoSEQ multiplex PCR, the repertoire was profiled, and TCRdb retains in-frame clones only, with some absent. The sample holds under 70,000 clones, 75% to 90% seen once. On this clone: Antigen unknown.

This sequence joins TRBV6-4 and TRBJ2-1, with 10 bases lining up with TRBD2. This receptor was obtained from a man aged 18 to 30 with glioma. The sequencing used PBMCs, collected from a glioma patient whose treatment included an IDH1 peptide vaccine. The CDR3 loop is CASSEYPSGGALGWNEQFF. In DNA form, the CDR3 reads TGTGCCAGCAGTGAATATCCTAGCGGGGGCGCCTTAGGGTGGAATGAGCAGTTCTTC.